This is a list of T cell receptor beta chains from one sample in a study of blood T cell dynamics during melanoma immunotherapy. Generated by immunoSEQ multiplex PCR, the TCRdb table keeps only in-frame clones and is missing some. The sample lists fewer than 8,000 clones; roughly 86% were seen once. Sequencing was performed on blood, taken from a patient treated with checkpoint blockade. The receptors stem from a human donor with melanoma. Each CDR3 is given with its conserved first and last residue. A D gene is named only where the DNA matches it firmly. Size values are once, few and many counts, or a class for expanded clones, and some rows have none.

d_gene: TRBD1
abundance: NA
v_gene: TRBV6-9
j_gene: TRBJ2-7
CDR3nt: TGTGCCAGCAGTTTAGGACAGGGATTCTACGAGCAGTACTTC
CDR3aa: CASSLGQGFYEQYF

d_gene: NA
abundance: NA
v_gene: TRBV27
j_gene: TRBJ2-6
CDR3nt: TGTGCCAGCAGTCCCCGGGAATCTTCTCTCTCTGGGGCCAACGTCCTGACTTTC
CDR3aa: CASSPRESSLSGANVLTF

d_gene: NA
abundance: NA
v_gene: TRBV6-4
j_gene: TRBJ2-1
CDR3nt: TGTGCCAGCAGTGACGGAGACCACAATGAGCAGTTCTTC
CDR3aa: CASSDGDHNEQFF

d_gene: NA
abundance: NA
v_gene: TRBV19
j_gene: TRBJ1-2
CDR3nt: TGTGCCAGTAGTATTCCAGGGCCTCGGGGCTACACCTTC
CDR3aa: CASSIPGPRGYTF

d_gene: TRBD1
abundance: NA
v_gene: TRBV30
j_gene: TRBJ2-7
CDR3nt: TGTGCCTGGATCTCCGGGACAGGGAGCTCCTACGAGCAGTACTTC
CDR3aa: CAWISGTGSSYEQYF

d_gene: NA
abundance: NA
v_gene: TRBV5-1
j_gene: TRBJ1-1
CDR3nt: TGCGCCAGCGCTACCGGGACGGCGAACACTGAAGCTTTCTTT
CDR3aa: CASATGTANTEAFF

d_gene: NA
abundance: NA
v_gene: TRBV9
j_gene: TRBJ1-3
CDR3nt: TGTGCCAGCAGCGTAGCCAGGGAAAACACCATATATTTT
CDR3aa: CASSVARENTIYF

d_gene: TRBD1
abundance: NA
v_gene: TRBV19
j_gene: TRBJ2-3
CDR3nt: TGTGCCAGTAGTATAGGGGACAGCCAGCAGTATTTT
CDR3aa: CASSIGDSQQYF

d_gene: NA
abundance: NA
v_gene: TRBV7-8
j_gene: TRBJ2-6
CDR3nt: TGTGCCAGCAACGCATTTCCAAGGGTCTCTGGGGCCAACGTCCTGACTTTC
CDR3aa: CASNAFPRVSGANVLTF

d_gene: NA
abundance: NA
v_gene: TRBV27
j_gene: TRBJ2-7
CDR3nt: TGTGCCAGCAGTCCCAGGGTCGGGGCTCACTACGAGCAGTACTTC
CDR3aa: CASSPRVGAHYEQYF

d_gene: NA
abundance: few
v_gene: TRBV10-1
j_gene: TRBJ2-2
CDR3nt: TGCGCCAGCAGTGAGTCGGTCGGTGCGAACACCGGGGAGCTGTTTTTT
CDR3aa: CASSESVGANTGELFF

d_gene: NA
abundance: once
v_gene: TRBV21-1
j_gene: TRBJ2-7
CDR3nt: TGTGCCAGCAGCAAGGGTAGAGGGGACGTGAGGGGATTACCCTACGAGCAGTACTTC
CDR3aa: CASSKGRGDVRGLPYEQYF

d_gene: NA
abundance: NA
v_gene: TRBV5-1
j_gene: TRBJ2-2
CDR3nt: TGCGCCAGCAGCTTGGAAGTTACCGGGGAGCTGTTTTTT
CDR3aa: CASSLEVTGELFF

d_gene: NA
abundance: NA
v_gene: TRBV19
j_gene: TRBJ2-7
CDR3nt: TGTGCCAGTAGTATAGAGGGGGTTTCCAGCGAGCAGTACTTC
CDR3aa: CASSIEGVSSEQYF

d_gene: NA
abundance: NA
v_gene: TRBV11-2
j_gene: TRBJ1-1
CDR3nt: TGTGCCAGCAGCTTAGGGGGGAACACTGAAGCTTTCTTT
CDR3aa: CASSLGGNTEAFF

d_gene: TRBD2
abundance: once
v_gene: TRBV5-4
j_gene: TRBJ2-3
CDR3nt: TGTGCCAGCAGCTCACAAAGACAGCGGGACACAGATACGCAGTATTTT
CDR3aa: CASSSQRQRDTDTQYF

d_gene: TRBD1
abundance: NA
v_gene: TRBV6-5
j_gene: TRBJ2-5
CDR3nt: TGTGCCAGCATTCGTGACAGGGGAGCAAGGGAGACCCAGTACTTC
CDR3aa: CASIRDRGARETQYF

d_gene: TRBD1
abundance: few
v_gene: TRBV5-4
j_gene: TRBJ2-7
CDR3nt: TGTGCCAGCAGCCGGAGGGACAGGGTGGGCGAGCAGTACTTC
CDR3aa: CASSRRDRVGEQYF

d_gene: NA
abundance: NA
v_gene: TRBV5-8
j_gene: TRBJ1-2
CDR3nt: TGTGCCAGCAGCTCCAGGGGTGTTGGCTATGGCTACACCTTC
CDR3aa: CASSSRGVGYGYTF

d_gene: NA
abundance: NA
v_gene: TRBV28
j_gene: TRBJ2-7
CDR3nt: TGTGCCAGCGCGAACGGAAGGTGGGGCTACGAGCAGTACTTC
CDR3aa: CASANGRWGYEQYF

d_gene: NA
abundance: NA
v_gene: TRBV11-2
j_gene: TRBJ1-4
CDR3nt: TGTGCCAGCAGCGCATACAGGGTGGGAGGTGAAAAACTGTTTTTT
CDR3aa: CASSAYRVGGEKLFF

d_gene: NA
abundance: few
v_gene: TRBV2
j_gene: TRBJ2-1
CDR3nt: TGTGCCAGCAGTGACCCGAGCTCCTACAATGAGCAGTTCTTC
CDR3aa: CASSDPSSYNEQFF

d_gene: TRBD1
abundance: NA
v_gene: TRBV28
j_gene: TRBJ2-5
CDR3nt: TGTGCCAGCAGAAACAGACAGGGGCGACAAGAGACCCAGTACTTC
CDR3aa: CASRNRQGRQETQYF